This is a list of T cell receptor beta chains from one sample in a study of cytomegalovirus exposure and HLA in healthy donors. The data were produced by immunoSEQ multiplex PCR, yet TCRdb's version contains in-frame clones alone and is incomplete. This table holds a few hundred thousand clones, approximately 80% found once. Sequencing used PBMCs. The receptors derive from a woman aged 40-49 years in good health and CMV-seronegative. Each CDR3 is given with its conserved first and last residue. A D gene is named only where the DNA matches it firmly. Size tells how often a clone was seen (once, few, many) or the class of an expanded clone, and some rows leave it out.

v_call,j_call,d_call,clone_size,cdr3_nt,cdr3_aa
TRBV7-9,TRBJ2-7,-,-,TGTGCCAGCAGCCGGGCGGGCGAGGAGCAGTACTTC,CASSRAGEEQYF
TRBV6-5,TRBJ1-2,-,once,TGTGCCAGCAGTGAAGTTAGCGGCTACACCTTC,CASSEVSGYTF
TRBV14,TRBJ2-2,-,-,TGTGCCAGCAGCCAAGATCATCGGAGTTCGAACACCGGGGAGCTGTTTTTT,CASSQDHRSSNTGELFF
TRBV5-1,TRBJ2-2,TRBD2,-,TGCGCCAGCACTCTGGTTAGCGGGGTCACCGGGGAGCTGTTTTTT,CASTLVSGVTGELFF
TRBV29-1,TRBJ2-7,-,-,TGCAGCGGACAGGACACCCTCCGAGACGAGCAGTACTTC,CSGQDTLRDEQYF
TRBV9,TRBJ2-3,-,-,TGTGCCAGCAGCGGCGGGACGCCCACTAGCACAGATACGCAGTATTTT,CASSGGTPTSTDTQYF
TRBV2,TRBJ2-5,-,few,TGTGCCAGCAGTGGACAGGAGACCCAGTACTTC,CASSGQETQYF
TRBV7-9,TRBJ1-1,-,few,TGTGCCAGCAGCAGTAACAGGGACGGGGACACTGAAGCTTTCTTT,CASSSNRDGDTEAFF
TRBV10-3,TRBJ2-5,TRBD2,-,TGTGCCATCAGTGATTATCTTGCGGGAGAGGAGACCCAGTACTTC,CAISDYLAGEETQYF
TRBV18,TRBJ1-2,TRBD1,-,TGTGCCAGCTCACCGGACAGGACTGATGGCTACACCTTC,CASSPDRTDGYTF
TRBV30,TRBJ1-1,-,-,TGTGCCTGGACAGCGACGTTTCACACTGAAGCTTTCTTT,CAWTATFHTEAFF
TRBV13,TRBJ1-1,-,-,TGTGCCAGCAGCCCCACCTTGAGGGAGGGCCCGGAAGAAGCTTTCTTT,CASSPTLREGPEEAFF
TRBV6-1,TRBJ1-2,TRBD1,few,TGTGCCAGCAGAACAGGGGTTGACTATGGCTACACCTTC,CASRTGVDYGYTF
TRBV19,TRBJ1-2,-,-,TGTGCCAGTAAGGAGGACGGCGGGATTGGGAGTACCTTC,CASKEDGGIGSTF
TRBV6-5,TRBJ1-1,TRBD1,-,TGTGCCAGCAGTTCGAACAGGGGGCGAGGCGGTACTGAAGCTTTCTTT,CASSSNRGRGGTEAFF
TRBV2,TRBJ2-5,TRBD1,-,TGTGCCAGCTTACAGAGGACAGGACACTACCAAGAGACCCAGTACTTC,CASLQRTGHYQETQYF
TRBV19,TRBJ1-6,TRBD1,-,TGTGCCAGTAGCGACAGGGCGTATAATTCACCCCTCCACTTT,CASSDRAYNSPLHF
TRBV9,TRBJ2-3,TRBD2,-,TGTGCCAGCAGCGCTCGGGGGGGGCGTCCCCCTAGCACAGATACGCAGTATTTT,CASSARGGRPPSTDTQYF
TRBV18,TRBJ1-2,-,-,TGTGCCAGCTCACCCTCGGGATATGGCTACACCTTC,CASSPSGYGYTF
TRBV6-1,TRBJ1-2,-,-,TGTGCCAGCAGGGGGGCCCCCGGGGCCGGATGTGGCTACACCTTC,CASRGAPGAGCGYTF
TRBV2,TRBJ1-4,-,-,TGTGCCAGCAGTGGCGAGATTGATGAAAAACTGTTTTTT,CASSGEIDEKLFF
TRBV27,TRBJ2-5,-,-,TGTGCCAGCAGATCCGGAATACTAGCATGGGAGACCCAGTACTTC,CASRSGILAWETQYF
TRBV5-1,TRBJ1-1,-,-,TGCGCCAGCAGCTTGCCCGACACTGAAGCTTTCTTT,CASSLPDTEAFF
TRBV6-5,TRBJ1-4,-,few,TGTGCCAGCAGTTTCAGTCGGACAGCCCTCAATGAAAAACTGTTTTTT,CASSFSRTALNEKLFF
TRBV7-9,TRBJ2-5,TRBD1,-,TGTGCCAGCAGCTTAATTGGACAGGGCGAGACCCAGTACTTC,CASSLIGQGETQYF
TRBV4-2,TRBJ1-1,-,-,TGTGCCAGCAGCCCCAATGGCGGGGACACTGAAGCTTTCTTT,CASSPNGGDTEAFF
TRBV28,TRBJ2-7,-,once,TGTGCCAGCAGTTTATCGGCGGCAGGGCTAAGCTCCTACGAGCAGTACTTC,CASSLSAAGLSSYEQYF
TRBV2,TRBJ2-7,-,-,TGTGCCAGCAGTGAAATTCCGCAGGACGAGCAGTACTTC,CASSEIPQDEQYF
TRBV6-5,TRBJ1-4,-,few,TGTGCCAGCAGTTACTCAGGGGTGGGTGAAAAACTGTTTTTT,CASSYSGVGEKLFF
TRBV30,TRBJ2-7,-,-,TGTGCCTGGAGTGTACAGGAGTGGGTGTTCTCCTACGAGCAGTACTTC,CAWSVQEWVFSYEQYF